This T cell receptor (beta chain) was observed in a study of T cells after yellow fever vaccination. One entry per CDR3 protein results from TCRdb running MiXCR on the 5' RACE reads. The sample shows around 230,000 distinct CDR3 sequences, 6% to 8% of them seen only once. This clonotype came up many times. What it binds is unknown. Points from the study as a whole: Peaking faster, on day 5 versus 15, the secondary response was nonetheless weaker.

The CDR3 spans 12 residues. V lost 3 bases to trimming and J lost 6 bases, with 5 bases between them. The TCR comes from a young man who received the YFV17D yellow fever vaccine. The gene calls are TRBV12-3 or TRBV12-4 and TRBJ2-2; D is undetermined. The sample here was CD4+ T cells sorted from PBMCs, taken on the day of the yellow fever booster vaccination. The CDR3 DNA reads TGTGCCAGCAGTTTTGCGGCCGGGGAGCTGTTTTTT. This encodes CASSFAAGELFF.